The clone carrying this T cell receptor (beta chain) was counted once. This entry belongs to a study of blood T cell repertoires in COVID-19. Turning to the study itself: COVID-19 samples from acute and convalescent phases originated in the United States, Italy and Spain.

CDR3 length: 16 residues. V lost 3 bases and J lost 4; bases outside the gene matches: 2. Germline V gene sequence: CDR1 LGHDT, CDR2 YNNKEL (reference sequence). Using immunoSEQ multiplex PCR, the repertoire was profiled, and TCRdb retains in-frame clones only, with some absent. The data contain roughly 66,000 clones, around 90% of them singletons. The chain employs TRBV3-1 (or the pseudogene TRBV3-2) and TRBJ2-1; 14 bases align to TRBD2. The source is a human donor with active COVID-19. The donor label of this sample is uncertain. Sequencing input: peripheral blood. CDR3 DNA sequence: TGTGCCAGCAGCCAGGGGACTAGCGGGAGTTACAATGAGCAGTTCTTC. Translating gives CASSQGTSGSYNEQFF.